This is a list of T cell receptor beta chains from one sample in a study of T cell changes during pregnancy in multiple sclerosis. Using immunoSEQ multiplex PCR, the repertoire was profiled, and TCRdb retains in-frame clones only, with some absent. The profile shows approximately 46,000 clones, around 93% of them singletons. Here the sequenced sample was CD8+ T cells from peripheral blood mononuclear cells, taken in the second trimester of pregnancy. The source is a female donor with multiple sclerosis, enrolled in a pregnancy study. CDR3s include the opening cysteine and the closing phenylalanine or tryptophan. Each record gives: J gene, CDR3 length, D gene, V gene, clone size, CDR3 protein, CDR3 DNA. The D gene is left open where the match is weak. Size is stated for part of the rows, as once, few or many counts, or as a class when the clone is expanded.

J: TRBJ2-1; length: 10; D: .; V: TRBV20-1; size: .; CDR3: CSALSGEQFF; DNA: TGCAGTGCTTTATCAGGGGAGCAGTTCTTC
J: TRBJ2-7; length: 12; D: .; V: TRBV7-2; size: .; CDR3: CASSLEGAEQYF; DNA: TGTGCCAGCAGCTTAGAAGGGGCCGAGCAGTACTTC
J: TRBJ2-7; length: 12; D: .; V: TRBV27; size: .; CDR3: CASRQGTYEQYF; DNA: TGTGCCAGCAGGCAGGGCACCTACGAGCAGTACTTC
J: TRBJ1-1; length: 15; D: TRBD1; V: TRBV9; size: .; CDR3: CASSVDGGTVARAFF; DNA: TGTGCCAGCAGCGTAGATGGGGGGACAGTCGCAAGGGCTTTCTTT
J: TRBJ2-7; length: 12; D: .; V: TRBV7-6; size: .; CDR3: CASSSQGYEQYF; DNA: TGTGCCAGCAGCTCACAGGGCTACGAGCAGTACTTC
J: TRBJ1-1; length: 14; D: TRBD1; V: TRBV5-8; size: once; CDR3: CASREGQGNTEAFF; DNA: TGTGCCAGCAGAGAGGGACAGGGGAACACTGAAGCTTTCTTT
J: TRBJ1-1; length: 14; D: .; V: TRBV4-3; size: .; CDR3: CASSPRLANTEAFF; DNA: TGCGCCAGCAGTCCCCGACTGGCGAACACTGAAGCTTTCTTT
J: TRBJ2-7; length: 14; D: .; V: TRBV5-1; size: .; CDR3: CASSLEYGAYEQYF; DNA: TGCGCCAGCAGCTTGGAGTACGGAGCCTACGAGCAGTACTTC
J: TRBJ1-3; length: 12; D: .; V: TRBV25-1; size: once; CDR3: CASSDSAGGVYF; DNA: TGTGCCAGCAGTGATTCCGCCGGGGGAGTATATTTT
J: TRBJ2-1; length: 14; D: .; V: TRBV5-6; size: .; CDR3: CASSSIQTRNEQFF; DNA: TGTGCCAGCAGCTCGATCCAGACACGGAATGAGCAGTTCTTC
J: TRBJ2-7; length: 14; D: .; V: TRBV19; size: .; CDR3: CASSIGQGGYEQYF; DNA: TGTGCCAGTAGTATTGGGCAGGGGGGCTACGAGCAGTACTTC
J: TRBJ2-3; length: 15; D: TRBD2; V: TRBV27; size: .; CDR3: CASSSASGIHDTQYF; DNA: TGTGCCAGCAGTTCGGCTAGCGGGATTCACGATACGCAGTATTTT